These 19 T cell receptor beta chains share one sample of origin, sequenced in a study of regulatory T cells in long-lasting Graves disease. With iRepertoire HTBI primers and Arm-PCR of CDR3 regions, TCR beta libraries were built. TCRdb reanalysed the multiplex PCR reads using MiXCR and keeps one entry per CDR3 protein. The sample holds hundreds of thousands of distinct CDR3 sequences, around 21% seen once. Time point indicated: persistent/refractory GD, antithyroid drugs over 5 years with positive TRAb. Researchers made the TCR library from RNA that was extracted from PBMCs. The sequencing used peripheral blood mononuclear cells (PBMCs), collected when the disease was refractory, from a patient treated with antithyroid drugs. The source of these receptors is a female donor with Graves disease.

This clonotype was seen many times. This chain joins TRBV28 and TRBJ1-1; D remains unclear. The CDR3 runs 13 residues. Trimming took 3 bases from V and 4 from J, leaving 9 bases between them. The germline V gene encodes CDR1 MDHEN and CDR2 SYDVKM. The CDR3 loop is CASSFQGRTEAFF. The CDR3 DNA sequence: TGTGCCAGCAGTTTTCAAGGGCGCACTGAAGCTTTCTTT.

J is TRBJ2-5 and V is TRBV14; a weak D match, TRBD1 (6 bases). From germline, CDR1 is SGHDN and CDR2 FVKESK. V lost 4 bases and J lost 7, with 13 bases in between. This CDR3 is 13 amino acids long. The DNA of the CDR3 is TGTGCCAGCAGCCCCGACAGGACGGGGACCCAGTACTTC. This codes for CASSPDRTGTQYF.

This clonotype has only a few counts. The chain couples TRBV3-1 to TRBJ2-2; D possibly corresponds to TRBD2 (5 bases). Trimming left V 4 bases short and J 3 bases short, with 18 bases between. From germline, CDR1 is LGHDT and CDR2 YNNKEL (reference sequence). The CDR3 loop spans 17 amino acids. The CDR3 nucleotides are TGTGCCAGCAGCCGGCAGGTGATGGACTTCGACACCGGGGAGCTGTTTTTT. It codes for CASSRQVMDFDTGELFF. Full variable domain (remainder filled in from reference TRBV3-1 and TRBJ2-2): DTAVSQTPKYLVTQMGNDKSIKCEQNLGHDTMYWYKQDSKKFLKIMFSYNNKELIINETVPNRFSPKSPDKAHLNLHINSLELGDSAVYFCASSRQVMDFDTGELFFGEGSRLTVL.

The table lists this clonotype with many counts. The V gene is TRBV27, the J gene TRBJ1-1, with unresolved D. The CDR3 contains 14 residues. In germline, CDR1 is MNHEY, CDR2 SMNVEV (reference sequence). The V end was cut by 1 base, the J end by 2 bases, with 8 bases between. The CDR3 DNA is TGTGCCAGCAGTTTATATTCGGTTAACACTGAAGCTTTCTTT. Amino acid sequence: CASSLYSVNTEAFF.

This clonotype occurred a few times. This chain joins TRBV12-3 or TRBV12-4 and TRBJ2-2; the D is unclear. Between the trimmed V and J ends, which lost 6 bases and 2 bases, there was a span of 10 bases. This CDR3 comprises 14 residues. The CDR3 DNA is TGTGCCAGCAGAACCGGACGTAACACCGGGGAGCTGTTTTTT. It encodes CASRTGRNTGELFF.

In DNA, the CDR3 is TGCAGCGTTGTCCTCCTGGCGACAGGGGTAATCGACGAGCAGTACTTC. Protein sequence: CSVVLLATGVIDEQYF. The V call is TRBV29-1, the J call TRBJ2-7, with 8 bases fitting TRBD1. Germline V gene data show CDR1 as SQVTM and CDR2 as ANQGSEA. J gave up 5 bases and V 4 bases, and 16 bases lay outside the gene matches. The CDR3 runs to 16 residues.

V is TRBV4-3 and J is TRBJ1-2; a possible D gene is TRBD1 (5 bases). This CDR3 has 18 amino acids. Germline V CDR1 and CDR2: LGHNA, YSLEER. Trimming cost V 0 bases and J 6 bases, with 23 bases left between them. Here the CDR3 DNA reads TGCGCCAGCAGCCAAGACGGGCAGGGTATTTACCCTGGAGATGGCTACACCTTC. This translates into CASSQDGQGIYPGDGYTF.

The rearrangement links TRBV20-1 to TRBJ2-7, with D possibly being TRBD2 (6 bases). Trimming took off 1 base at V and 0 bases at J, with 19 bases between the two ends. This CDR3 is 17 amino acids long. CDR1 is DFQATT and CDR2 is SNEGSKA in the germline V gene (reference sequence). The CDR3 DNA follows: TGCAGTGCTAGAGGTCGAGGGGCCTCCGGGAGCTCCTACGAGCAGTACTTC. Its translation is CSARGRGASGSSYEQYF.

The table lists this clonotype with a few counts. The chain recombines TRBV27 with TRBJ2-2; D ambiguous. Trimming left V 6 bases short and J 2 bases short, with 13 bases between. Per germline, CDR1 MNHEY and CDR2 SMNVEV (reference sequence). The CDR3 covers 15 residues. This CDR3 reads CASSPLVRNTGELFF. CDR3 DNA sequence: TGTGCCAGCAGCCCTCTAGTGCGAAACACCGGGGAGCTGTTTTTT.

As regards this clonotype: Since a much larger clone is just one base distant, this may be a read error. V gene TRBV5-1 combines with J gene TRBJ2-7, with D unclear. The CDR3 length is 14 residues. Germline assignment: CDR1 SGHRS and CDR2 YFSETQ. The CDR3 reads CASSLDTDSYGQYF. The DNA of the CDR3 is TGCGCCAGCAGCTTGGATACGGATTCCTACGGGCAGTACTTC.

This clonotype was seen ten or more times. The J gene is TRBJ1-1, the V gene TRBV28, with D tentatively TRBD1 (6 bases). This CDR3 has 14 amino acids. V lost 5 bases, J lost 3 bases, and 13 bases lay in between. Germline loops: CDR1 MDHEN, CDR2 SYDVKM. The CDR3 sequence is CASSQGPRDTEAFF. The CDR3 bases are TGTGCCAGCAGTCAGGGGCCGCGGGACACTGAAGCTTTCTTT.

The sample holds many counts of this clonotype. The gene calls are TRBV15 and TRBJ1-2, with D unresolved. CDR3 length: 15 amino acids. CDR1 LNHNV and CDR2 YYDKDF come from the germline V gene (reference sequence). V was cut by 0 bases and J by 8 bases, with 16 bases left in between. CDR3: CATSREISAWGGYTF. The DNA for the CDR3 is TGTGCCACCAGCAGAGAAATCTCAGCGTGGGGAGGCTACACCTTC.

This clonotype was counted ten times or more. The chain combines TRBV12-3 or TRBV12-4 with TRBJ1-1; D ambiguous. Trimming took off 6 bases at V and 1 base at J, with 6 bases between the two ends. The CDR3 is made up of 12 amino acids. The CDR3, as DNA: TGTGCCAGCAGCCTCAGGAACACTGAAGCTTTCTTT. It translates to CASSLRNTEAFF.

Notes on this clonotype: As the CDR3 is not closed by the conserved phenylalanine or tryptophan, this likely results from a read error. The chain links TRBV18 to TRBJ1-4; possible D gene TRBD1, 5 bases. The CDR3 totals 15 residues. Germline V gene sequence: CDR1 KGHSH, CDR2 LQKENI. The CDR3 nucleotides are TGTCCCAGCTCACCACCGACAGCATTCGGGGAAAAACTGTTTTCT. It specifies CPSSPPTAFGEKLFS.

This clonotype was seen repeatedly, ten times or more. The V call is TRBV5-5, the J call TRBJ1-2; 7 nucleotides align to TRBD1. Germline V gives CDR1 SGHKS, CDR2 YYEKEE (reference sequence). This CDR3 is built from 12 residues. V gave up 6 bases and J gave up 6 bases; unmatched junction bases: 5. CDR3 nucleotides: TGTGCCAGCAACCAGGGGGGTGATGGCTACACCTTC. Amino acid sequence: CASNQGGDGYTF.

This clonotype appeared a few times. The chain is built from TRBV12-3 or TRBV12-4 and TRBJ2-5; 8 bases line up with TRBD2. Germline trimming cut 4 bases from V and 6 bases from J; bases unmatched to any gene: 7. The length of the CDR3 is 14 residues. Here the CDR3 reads CASSWTSLGKTQYF. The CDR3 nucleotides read TGTGCCAGCAGTTGGACTAGCCTAGGGAAGACCCAGTACTTC.

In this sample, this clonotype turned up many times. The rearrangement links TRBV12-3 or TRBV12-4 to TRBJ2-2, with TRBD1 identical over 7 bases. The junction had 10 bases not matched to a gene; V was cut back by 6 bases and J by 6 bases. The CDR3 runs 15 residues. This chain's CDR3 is CASSKTIGGPGELFF. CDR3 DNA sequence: TGTGCCAGCAGCAAGACTATAGGGGGCCCCGGGGAGCTGTTTTTT.

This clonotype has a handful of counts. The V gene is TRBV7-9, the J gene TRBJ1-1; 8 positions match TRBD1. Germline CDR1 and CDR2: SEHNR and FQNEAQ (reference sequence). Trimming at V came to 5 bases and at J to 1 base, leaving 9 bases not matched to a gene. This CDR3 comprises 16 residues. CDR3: CASSDLPGGGNTEAFF. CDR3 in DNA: TGTGCCAGCAGCGACCTACCAGGGGGCGGGAACACTGAAGCTTTCTTT. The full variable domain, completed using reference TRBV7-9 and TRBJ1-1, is DTGVSQNPRHKITKRGQNVTFRCDPISEHNRLYWYRQTLGQGPEFLTYFQNEAQLEKSRLLSDRFSAERPKGSFSTLEIQRTEQGDSAMYLCASSDLPGGGNTEAFFGQGTRLTVV.

The CDR3 DNA reads as TGTGCCACCAGCAGAGCCGGGACAGGGAACACTGAAGCTTTCTTT. It specifies CATSRAGTGNTEAFF. J is TRBJ1-1 and V is TRBV15; 8 nucleotides line up with TRBD1. The junction had 2 bases not matched to a gene; V was cut back by 1 base and J by 1 base. The CDR3 runs 15 residues. Germline CDR1 LNHNV, CDR2 YYDKDF (reference sequence).